The following is a T cell receptor (beta chain) sequence with its context. Its antigen is unidentified. The PCR was carried out with 60 Vbeta primers and 13 Jbeta primers. Sequencing used immunoSEQ multiplex PCR; TCRdb keeps in-frame clones, though not all of them. This sample has around 98,000 clones, with around 76% found just once. This record comes from a study of cytomegalovirus exposure and HLA in healthy donors. Whole-study results and caveats: TRBV6-2, TRBV6-3 and other indistinguishable V segments were excluded.

This CDR3 has 12 amino acids. V lost 3 bases and J lost 8, with 10 bases in between. Germline-derived CDR1 and CDR2 are SEHNR and FQNEAQ (reference sequence). The sequence was collected from a human donor in good health. The chain combines TRBV7-9 with TRBJ1-2, with a tentative D call TRBD1 (6 bases). The source material was PBMCs. This CDR3 reads CASSLDSRGYTF. CDR3 sequence (DNA): TGTGCCAGCAGCTTGGACAGCAGGGGCTACACCTTC. The whole variable domain, remainder taken from reference TRBV7-9 and TRBJ1-2, is DTGVSQNPRHKITKRGQNVTFRCDPISEHNRLYWYRQTLGQGPEFLTYFQNEAQLEKSRLLSDRFSAERPKGSFSTLEIQRTEQGDSAMYLCASSLDSRGYTFGSGTRLTVV.